The 17 T cell receptor beta chains below were found in one sample sequenced in a study of cytomegalovirus exposure and HLA in healthy donors. In the PCR, 60 Vbeta and 13 Jbeta primers were used. Repertoires were generated with immunoSEQ multiplex PCR, while TCRdb's copy carries only in-frame clones and drops some. Of around 140,000 clones in the sample, 70% to 85% were seen once. The sample consisted of PBMCs. The receptors shown here come from a woman aged 40 to 55 in good health and CMV-seronegative.

The genes are TRBV6-5 and TRBJ2-7, with a possible D match to TRBD1 (5 bases). Deletions cut 1 base from V and 0 bases from J, with 10 bases between. Per germline, CDR1 MNHEY and CDR2 SVGAGI. The CDR3 is 15 amino acids. CDR3 in amino acids: CASSYWGVSSYEQYF. CDR3 sequence (DNA): TGTGCCAGCAGTTACTGGGGCGTGAGCTCCTACGAGCAGTACTTC.

The CDR3 DNA is TGTGCCAGCAGCCCTAGCGGGACCTTCTCCTACGAGCAGTACTTC. Its translation is CASSPSGTFSYEQYF. This rearrangement joins TRBV9 to TRBJ2-5, with 9 bases matching TRBD2. The DNA end favors TRBJ2-7, so the J call may be wrong. CDR1 SGDLS and CDR2 YYNGEE come from the germline V gene. The CDR3 is 15 amino acids.

The chain employs TRBV27 and TRBJ2-7; 10 nucleotides match TRBD2. V was clipped by 4 bases and J by 3 bases; unmatched bases: 9. Germline loops: CDR1 MNHEY, CDR2 SMNVEV (reference sequence). The length of the CDR3 is 16 residues. The CDR3 DNA is TGTGCCAGCAGTTCCACCCTAGCGGGAGAAGGCTACGAGCAGTACTTC. Its protein is CASSSTLAGEGYEQYF.

In this sample, this clone turned up once. The CDR3 DNA reads as TGCGCCAGCAGCTTGGTGCCGACAGGCCCCACCGGGGAGCTGTTTTTT. It translates to CASSLVPTGPTGELFF. The rearrangement links TRBV5-1 to TRBJ2-2, with D tentatively TRBD1 (6 bases). Trimming took 0 bases from V and 4 from J, leaving 13 bases between them. This CDR3 is 16 amino acids long. Germline-derived CDR1 and CDR2 are SGHRS and YFSETQ.

The gene calls are TRBV19 and TRBJ2-1, with 8 bases lining up with TRBD2. Germline trimming cut 6 bases from V and 10 bases from J; bases unmatched to any gene: 17. CDR3 size: 16 residues. Germline V gene sequence: CDR1 LNHDA, CDR2 SQIVND (reference sequence). Written as DNA, the CDR3 is TGTGCCAGTAGGGACACCGGCGCGGGAGGCTCTCGGGAGCAGTTCTTC. Amino acids: CASRDTGAGGSREQFF.

V gene TRBV7-2 combines with J gene TRBJ2-1, with 9 nucleotides matching TRBD1. This CDR3 contains 18 residues. Trimming at V came to 1 base and at J to 7 bases, leaving 14 bases not matched to a gene. Germline CDR1 SGHTA, CDR2 FQGNSA. CDR3 protein: CASSLVFGTGQSLNEQFF. In nucleotides, the CDR3 is TGTGCCAGCAGCTTAGTGTTTGGGACAGGGCAGTCATTAAATGAGCAGTTCTTC.

Here the CDR3 reads CASRNDRENTEAFF. In DNA form, the CDR3 reads TGTGCCAGCAGAAACGACAGGGAGAACACTGAAGCTTTCTTT. The chain has TRBV2 and TRBJ1-1, with 7 bases lining up with TRBD1. Germline trimming cut 6 bases from V and 1 base from J; bases unmatched to any gene: 5. Germline CDR1 and CDR2: SNHLY and FYNNEI. The CDR3 has 14 amino acids.

The chain uses TRBV4-3 and TRBJ2-7, with D uncertain. With 0 bases removed from V and 0 bases from J, the gap between germline ends came to 6 bases. There are 14 residues in the CDR3. In germline, CDR1 is LGHNA, CDR2 YSLEER. The DNA for the CDR3 is TGCGCCAGCAGCCAAGATGGCCCCTCCTACGAGCAGTACTTC. As protein: CASSQDGPSYEQYF.

This clone turned up a few times. This chain joins TRBV7-2 and TRBJ2-1, with TRBD1 as a possible D gene (6 bases). CDR3 length: 15 residues. In germline, CDR1 is SGHTA, CDR2 FQGNSA. Deletions cut 5 bases from V and 3 bases from J, with 14 bases between. The DNA of the CDR3 is TGTGCCAGCAGCCAAGGACCAGGGGACTACAATGAGCAGTTCTTC. The encoded protein is CASSQGPGDYNEQFF. Together with reference TRBV7-2 and TRBJ2-1, the CDR3 gives the full variable domain: GAGVSQSPSNKVTEKGKDVELRCDPISGHTALYWYRQSLGQGLEFLIYFQGNSAPDKSGLPSDRFSAERTGGSVSTLTIQRTQQEDSAVYLCASSQGPGDYNEQFFGPGTRLTVL.

This chain connects TRBV7-9 to TRBJ2-7, with 7 bases lining up with TRBD1. The trim removed 3 bases at V and 5 bases at J, leaving 13 bases unmatched. The CDR3 contains 16 residues. CDR1 is SEHNR, CDR2 FQNEAQ, per germline (reference sequence). This CDR3 is CASSFPATGNLHEQYF. CDR3 bases: TGTGCCAGCAGCTTCCCCGCGACAGGGAATTTGCACGAGCAGTACTTC.

The rearrangement links TRBV29-1 to TRBJ2-7; 7 nucleotides line up with TRBD2. J gave up 1 base and V 4 bases, and 10 bases lay outside the gene matches. Germline CDR1 SQVTM, CDR2 ANQGSEA. CDR3 size: 15 residues. The CDR3, as DNA: TGCAGCGTTGGAGGGGACGGGGGGTGGTCCTACGAGCAGTACTTC. Translation gives CSVGGDGGWSYEQYF.

The gene calls are TRBV7-6 and TRBJ2-1; D might be TRBD1 (7 bases). Trimming cost V 1 base and J 9 bases, with 16 bases left between them. The CDR3 consists of 15 residues. The germline gives CDR1 SGHVS, CDR2 FNYEAQ. The chain's CDR3 is CASSLVQGGNGEQFF. The CDR3 nucleotides read TGTGCCAGCAGCTTAGTTCAGGGGGGTAATGGTGAGCAGTTCTTC.

On this clone: This specimen includes other DNA sequences encoding the same CDR3. The chain links TRBV7-2 to TRBJ2-7; perhaps TRBD2 as D (6 bases). CDR3 length: 15 amino acids. V lost 0 bases to trimming and J lost 0 bases, with 9 bases between them. CDR1 is SGHTA, CDR2 FQGNSA, per germline. CDR3 in DNA: TGTGCCAGCAGCTTAGCGCGGGGAAGCTCCTACGAGCAGTACTTC. Translated: CASSLARGSSYEQYF. Using reference TRBV7-2 and TRBJ2-7 for the parts outside the CDR3, the full variable domain is GAGVSQSPSNKVTEKGKDVELRCDPISGHTALYWYRQSLGQGLEFLIYFQGNSAPDKSGLPSDRFSAERTGGSVSTLTIQRTQQEDSAVYLCASSLARGSSYEQYFGPGTRLTVT.

Regarding this clone: Compared with germline, one end of the junction differs, possibly owing to a read error. The chain has TRBV6-5 and TRBJ2-7; 9 nucleotides match TRBD1. CDR1 MNHEY and CDR2 SVGAGI come from the germline V gene. The CDR3 is 11 residues long. The CDR3 region is CASSLGTGNSF. CDR3 bases: TGTGCCAGCAGTCTTGGGACAGGGAATTCGTTC.

The V call is TRBV18, the J call TRBJ1-1, with 10 positions matching TRBD1. In germline, CDR1 is KGHSH, CDR2 LQKENI. The CDR3 sequence is 16 residues long. V lost 5 bases, J lost 6 bases, and 12 bases stayed unmatched. The CDR3 DNA reads as TGTGCCAGCTCAATTCCGGGACAGGGGAGAAGGGCTGAAGCTTTCTTT. Its translation is CASSIPGQGRRAEAFF. The entire variable domain, with the rest obtained from reference TRBV18 and TRBJ1-1, is as follows: NAGVMQNPRHLVRRRGQEARLRCSPMKGHSHVYWYRQLPEEGLKFMVYLQKENIIDESGMPKERFSAEFPKEGPSILRIQQVVRGDSAAYFCASSIPGQGRRAEAFFGQGTRLTVV.

CDR3 DNA sequence: TGTGCCAGTAGTATGGGAGGGGTAAACACTGAAGCTTTCTTT. Its protein product is CASSMGGVNTEAFF. V usage is TRBV19 and J usage is TRBJ1-1; weak D call: TRBD1 (5 bases). Germline CDR1 is LNHDA and CDR2 is SQIVND (reference sequence). The CDR3 length is 14 residues. Trimming pared 3 bases from V and 2 bases from J, leaving 10 bases between.

This chain connects TRBV11-2 to TRBJ2-3, with 8 bases that match TRBD2. The CDR3 has 16 residues. V lost 3 bases to trimming and J lost 0 bases; unmatched junction nucleotides: 5. Germline V CDR1 and CDR2: SGHAT, FQNNGV. The DNA for the CDR3 is TGTGCCAGCAGCTTGGGCGGGGGGCACAGCACAGATACGCAGTATTTT. Its protein is CASSLGGGHSTDTQYF.